A single sample is the source of the 27 T cell receptor beta chains below, sequenced in a study of blood T cell repertoires in COVID-19 (TCRdb year 2020). Libraries came from the immunoSEQ multiplex PCR assay. The source is immuneACCESS, and TCRdb retained only in-frame sequences with V and J called. Part of the clones is not carried over; for the studies checked, unresolved V genes explain less than half of this, and the remainder is unexplained. The table for this sample lists around 290,000 clones; approximately 90% of them were counted only once. Together, the top ten hold around 2% of the sample. The sample was PBMCs or T cells enriched from blood (not recorded which). The source is a woman aged 55-70 years in a cohort exposed to, infected with or recovered from COVID-19 (not recorded which).

V and J are TRBV5-1 and TRBJ1-2; a possible D gene is TRBD1 (6 bases). V gave up 1 base and J gave up 2 bases, with 9 bases separating them. Germline loops: CDR1 SGHRS, CDR2 YFSETQ. The CDR3 extends over 14 amino acids. The CDR3 DNA reads as TGCGCCAGCAGCTTGTCGCAGGGGAACTATGGCTACACCTTC. This encodes CASSLSQGNYGYTF.

This clone was observed a few times. The chain combines TRBV5-6 with TRBJ2-5, with 8 bases that match TRBD1. The CDR3 is 17 residues long. Per germline, CDR1 SGHDT and CDR2 YYEEEE. After removal of 0 bases from V and 5 bases from J, the junction contained 12 bases not matched to a gene. CDR3 DNA: TGTGCCAGCAGCTTGGGATACGGACAGGGTATGGGGGAGACCCAGTACTTC. It yields the protein CASSLGYGQGMGETQYF.

The CDR3 here is CASSGVLDRVVDYGYTF. DNA of the CDR3: TGTGCCAGCAGCGGAGTCTTGGACAGGGTAGTCGACTATGGCTACACCTTC. The rearrangement uses TRBV9 and TRBJ1-2; TRBD1 matches at 8 bases. This CDR3 has 17 residues. V trimming: 3 bases; J trimming: 3 bases; junction bases outside the gene matches: 13. CDR1 is SGDLS, CDR2 YYNGEE, per germline. The full variable domain, completed using reference TRBV9 and TRBJ1-2, is DSGVTQTPKHLITATGQRVTLRCSPRSGDLSVYWYQQSLDQGLQFLIQYYNGEERAKGNILERFSAQQFPDLHSELNLSSLELGDSALYFCASSGVLDRVVDYGYTFGSGTRLTVV.

The J gene is TRBJ2-1, the V gene TRBV27; 9 bases match TRBD1. CDR1 is MNHEY and CDR2 is SMNVEV in the germline V gene (reference sequence). J lost 4 bases, V lost 10 bases, and 11 bases had no gene match. This CDR3 has 15 residues. DNA for the CDR3: TGTGCCATCGCCCCCCACAGGGGGCTTTACAATGAGCAGTTCTTC. Protein: CAIAPHRGLYNEQFF.

J is TRBJ1-1 and V is TRBV6-5, with TRBD1 matching over 8 bases. V was pared by 6 bases and J by 7 bases, with 10 bases of the junction left unmatched. The CDR3 is made up of 14 amino acids. Germline V gene lookup returns CDR1 MNHEY and CDR2 SVGAGI. The CDR3 protein is CASRWSGGAGEAFF. CDR3 bases: TGTGCCAGCAGATGGTCAGGGGGCGCCGGTGAAGCTTTCTTT.

The chain links TRBV6-5 to TRBJ2-7; TRBD1 might be the D (7 bases). Germline V CDR1 and CDR2: MNHEY, SVGAGI. Between the trimmed V and J ends, which lost 2 bases and 4 bases, there was a span of 18 bases. The CDR3 length is 16 residues. Here the CDR3 DNA reads TGTGCCAGCAGTTACAAGGGAGGAGGGGGCTTATACGAGCAGTACTTC. Translation: CASSYKGGGGLYEQYF.

V usage is TRBV4-1 and J usage is TRBJ2-7; 9 bases are shared with TRBD2. CDR1 is MGHRA, CDR2 YSYEKL, per germline. The CDR3 sequence is 15 residues long. V was pared by 4 bases and J by 2 bases, with 6 bases of the junction left unmatched. The CDR3 region is CASSLGTSRPYEQYF. The CDR3, as DNA: TGCGCCAGCAGCCTCGGGACTAGCAGACCCTACGAGCAGTACTTC.

Points on this clone: A junction boundary mismatches the germline segment, possibly from a read error. For the CDR3, the DNA is TGCGCCAGCAGCTCCCAGGGGGCCCTCACCGGGGACACTGAAACTTTCTTT. Translated: CASSSQGALTGDTETFF. V gene TRBV5-1 combines with J gene TRBJ1-1, with 8 bases aligning to TRBD1. The CDR3 is 17 residues long. Germline V gene sequence: CDR1 SGHRS, CDR2 YFSETQ.

The chain combines TRBV28 with TRBJ2-7, with TRBD2 identical over 16 bases. The germline V gene encodes CDR1 MDHEN and CDR2 SYDVKM. The CDR3 spans 15 residues. J was trimmed by 7 bases and V by 5 bases; bases with no gene match: 5. The CDR3 loop is CASSPGTSGRGEQYF. CDR3 nucleotides: TGTGCCAGCAGTCCCGGGACTAGCGGGAGGGGGGAGCAGTACTTC.

The rearrangement uses TRBV24-1 and TRBJ2-1; perhaps TRBD2 as D (6 bases). The germline V gene has CDR1 KGHDR and CDR2 SFDVKD. The ends were cut back, 6 bases at V and 10 bases at J, with 18 bases in the middle. The CDR3 sequence is 14 residues long. The CDR3 DNA is TGTGCCACCAGTCCGGCTAGCGCCCCGAAGGAGCAGTTCTTC. Translated: CATSPASAPKEQFF.

On this clone itself: The identical CDR3 is also encoded by other nucleotide sequences in the sample. This chain links TRBV7-2 with TRBJ1-5; no clear D. The CDR3 is 13 amino acids. Trimming stripped 4 bases from V and 2 bases from J, with 6 bases between. Germline-derived CDR1 and CDR2 are SGHTA and FQGNSA. The CDR3 loop reads CASSSQGNQPQHF. CDR3 nucleotide sequence: TGTGCCAGCAGCTCTCAGGGCAATCAGCCCCAGCATTTT.

V and J are TRBV4-3 and TRBJ2-7, with 7 nucleotides matching TRBD1. This CDR3 spans 15 amino acids. Germline V gene sequence: CDR1 LGHNA, CDR2 YSLEER. The V segment lost 0 bases and the J segment 4 bases; nucleotides outside the gene matches: 6. Here the CDR3 reads CASSQDQNRGYEQYF. CDR3 DNA sequence: TGCGCCAGCAGCCAAGATCAGAACAGGGGTTACGAGCAGTACTTC.

This chain uses TRBV5-5 with TRBJ2-3, with TRBD1 identical over 10 bases. Trimming took 3 bases from V and 2 from J; bases not matched to a gene: 6. Germline V gene sequence: CDR1 SGHKS, CDR2 YYEKEE (reference sequence). The CDR3 runs to 16 residues. CDR3 sequence reads: CASSWGQGRFTDTQYF. Written as DNA, the CDR3 is TGTGCCAGCAGCTGGGGACAGGGGAGGTTCACAGATACGCAGTATTTT.

The CDR3 DNA follows: TGCGCCAGCAGCTTGGGGACAGGGAGTGATGGAAACACCATATATTTT. Translation: CASSLGTGSDGNTIYF. The V gene is TRBV5-1, the J gene TRBJ1-3; TRBD1 agrees at 8 bases. Trimming took 0 bases from V and 3 from J; bases not matched to a gene: 5. Germline assignment: CDR1 SGHRS and CDR2 YFSETQ. The CDR3 sequence is 16 residues long.

The CDR3 is CASSGQGGMNTEAFF. The CDR3, as DNA: TGTGCCAGCAGCGGACAGGGTGGCATGAACACTGAAGCTTTCTTT. The chain carries TRBV7-3 and TRBJ1-1; TRBD1 aligns across 8 bases. The CDR3 extends over 15 amino acids. The germline gives CDR1 SGHTA, CDR2 FQGTGA. J lost 0 bases, V lost 5 bases, and 5 bases had no gene match.

This chain links TRBV19 with TRBJ1-5; D is unresolved. Germline V gene lookup returns CDR1 LNHDA and CDR2 SQIVND (reference sequence). The CDR3 is made up of 15 amino acids. The V end was cut by 6 bases, the J end by 4 bases, with 16 bases between. DNA for the CDR3: TGTGCCAGTAGACCGACCCGGGAGAAAAATCAGCCCCAGCATTTT. Its protein is CASRPTREKNQPQHF.

The chain joins TRBV28 to TRBJ1-2; a weak D match, TRBD1 (6 bases). Trimming took 3 bases from V and 5 from J, leaving 10 bases between them. The CDR3 sequence is 13 residues long. Germline assignment: CDR1 MDHEN and CDR2 SYDVKM. Here the CDR3 reads CASSFNRAYGYTF. The CDR3 DNA follows: TGTGCCAGCAGTTTTAACAGGGCGTATGGCTACACCTTC.

The chain carries TRBV7-8 and TRBJ2-1, with 8 nucleotides matching TRBD1. This CDR3 spans 15 amino acids. CDR1 SGHVS and CDR2 FQNEAQ come from the germline V gene. V was clipped by 5 bases and J by 2 bases; unmatched bases: 5. The CDR3 here is CASSPGTGAYNEQFF. Here the CDR3 DNA reads TGTGCCAGCAGCCCCGGGACAGGTGCCTACAATGAGCAGTTCTTC.

The V gene is TRBV27, the J gene TRBJ2-2; 9 bases fit TRBD1. There are 16 residues in the CDR3. The trim removed 7 bases at V and 6 bases at J, leaving 12 bases unmatched. The germline CDR1 and CDR2 sequences are MNHEY and SMNVEV (reference sequence). The CDR3 spells CASTRGTGGISGELFF. For the CDR3, the DNA is TGTGCCAGCACGCGCGGAACAGGGGGCATATCCGGGGAGCTGTTTTTT.

The chain has TRBV7-3 and TRBJ1-6, with D unclear. The V gene lost 5 bases and the J gene lost 8 bases, with 10 bases spanning the gap. Germline lookup yields CDR1 SGHTA and CDR2 FQGTGA. The CDR3 consists of 13 residues. As DNA, the CDR3 is TGTGCCAGCAGCCCTCGGTTGTATTCACCCCTCCACTTT. Its translation is CASSPRLYSPLHF.

V usage is TRBV10-1 and J usage is TRBJ2-2, with TRBD1 matching over 7 bases. Germline V gene sequence: CDR1 WNHNN, CDR2 SYGVQD (reference sequence). Trimming cost V 10 bases and J 6 bases; bases outside gene matches: 11. The CDR3 runs 14 residues. The CDR3 DNA is TGCGCCACCAACGAGGGGGCTGGGTCCGGGGAGCTGTTTTTT. Protein sequence: CATNEGAGSGELFF.

This clone appeared once. The chain couples TRBV9 to TRBJ2-1; TRBD2 might be the D (6 bases). CDR1 is SGDLS, CDR2 YYNGEE, per germline. The CDR3 contains 13 residues. Between the trimmed V and J ends, which lost 4 bases and 9 bases, there was a span of 14 bases. The CDR3 bases are TGTGCCAGCAGCATGGGGGACTTGAGTGAGCAGTTCTTC. The encoded protein is CASSMGDLSEQFF.

The chain carries TRBV7-8 and TRBJ2-3, with D possibly matching TRBD2 (6 bases). There are 18 residues in the CDR3. Trimming removed 2 bases at V and 1 base at J, with 19 bases between. Germline CDR1 is SGHVS and CDR2 is FQNEAQ. The CDR3 loop reads CASSLQLGFREGTDTQYF. The CDR3 DNA is TGTGCCAGCAGCTTACAACTAGGGTTCAGGGAGGGCACAGATACGCAGTATTTT.

The chain uses TRBV4-1 and TRBJ2-1, with D perhaps matching TRBD1 (6 bases). The ends were cut back, 0 bases at V and 3 bases at J, with 15 bases in the middle. The CDR3 runs 17 residues. Germline V CDR1 and CDR2: MGHRA, YSYEKL. CDR3 bases: TGCGCCAGCAGCCAAGATAACAGGGAGAGACACTACAATGAGCAGTTCTTC. It is translated as CASSQDNRERHYNEQFF.

V usage is TRBV4-2 and J usage is TRBJ1-5; weak D call: TRBD1 (5 bases). Per the germline V gene, CDR1 is LGHNA and CDR2 is YNFKEQ. V shed 1 base and J shed 6 bases, with 28 bases lying between them. The CDR3 is 20 amino acids. The CDR3 protein is CASSQGTTSGYGRPGQPQHF. The CDR3 nucleotides read TGTGCCAGCAGCCAAGGGACGACTTCAGGGTACGGACGGCCAGGTCAGCCCCAGCATTTT.

This rearrangement joins TRBV27 to TRBJ2-7; 10 bases are a match to TRBD2. Trimming cost V 6 bases and J 7 bases; bases outside gene matches: 12. CDR3 length: 15 residues. Germline V gene lookup returns CDR1 MNHEY and CDR2 SMNVEV (reference sequence). The CDR3 region has the DNA TGTGCCAGCAGCCTAGCCCTAGCGGGAGTTGAAGAGCAGTACTTC. Translation gives CASSLALAGVEEQYF.

This clone was detected a few times. This chain links TRBV15 with TRBJ2-1; 7 bases are a match to TRBD2. Losses at the gene ends were 0 bases for V and 7 bases for J; bases not matched to a gene: 12. The CDR3 length is 17 residues. Germline CDR1 and CDR2: LNHNV and YYDKDF (reference sequence). The CDR3 region is CATSRDETGGRPNEQFF. The CDR3 DNA follows: TGTGCCACCAGCAGAGATGAGACGGGAGGTAGGCCTAATGAGCAGTTCTTC. The full variable domain, with the rest looked up from reference TRBV15 and TRBJ2-1, is DAMVIQNPRYQVTQFGKPVTLSCSQTLNHNVMYWYQQKSSQAPKLLFHYYDKDFNNEADTPDNFQSRRPNTSFCFLDIRSPGLGDTAMYLCATSRDETGGRPNEQFFGPGTRLTVL.